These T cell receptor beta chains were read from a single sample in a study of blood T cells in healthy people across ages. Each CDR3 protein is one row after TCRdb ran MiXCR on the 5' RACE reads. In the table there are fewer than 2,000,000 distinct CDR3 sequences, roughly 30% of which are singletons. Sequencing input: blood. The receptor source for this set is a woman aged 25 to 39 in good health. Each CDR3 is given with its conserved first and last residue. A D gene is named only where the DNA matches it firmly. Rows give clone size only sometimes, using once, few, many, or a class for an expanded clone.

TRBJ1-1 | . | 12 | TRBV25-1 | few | CASRDDRLEAFF | TGTGCCAGCAGGGACGACAGACTAGAAGCTTTCTTT
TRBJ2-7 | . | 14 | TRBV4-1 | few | CASRPGMSSYEQYF | TGCGCCAGCAGACCCGGGATGAGCTCCTACGAGCAGTACTTC
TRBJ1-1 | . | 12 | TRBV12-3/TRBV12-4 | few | CASSFGGAGAFF | TGTGCCAGCAGTTTTGGGGGGGCAGGGGCTTTCTTT
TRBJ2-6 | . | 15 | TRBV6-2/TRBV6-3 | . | CASSRGDPGANVLTF | TGTGCCAGCAGTCGTGGTGACCCTGGGGCCAACGTCCTGACTTTC
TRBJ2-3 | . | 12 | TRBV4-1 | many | CASSVVADTQYF | TGCGCCAGCAGCGTTGTCGCAGATACGCAGTATTTT
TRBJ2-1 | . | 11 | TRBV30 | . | CAWGQDNEQFF | TGTGCCTGGGGACAAGACAATGAGCAGTTCTTC
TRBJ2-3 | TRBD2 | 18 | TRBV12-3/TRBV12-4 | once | CASSILLLAGGGTDAQYF | TGTGCCAGCAGTATCCTGCTACTAGCGGGAGGAGGCACAGATGCGCAGTATTTT
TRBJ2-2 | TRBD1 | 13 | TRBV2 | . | CAGGTGSTGELFF | TGTGCCGGAGGGACAGGGTCTACCGGGGAGCTGTTTTTT
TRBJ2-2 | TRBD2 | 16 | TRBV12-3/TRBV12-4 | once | CASSPAGGANTGELFF | TGTGCCAGCAGTCCAGCGGGGGGGGCCAACACCGGGGAGCTGTTTTTT
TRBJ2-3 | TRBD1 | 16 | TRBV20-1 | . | CSARKLGQGPEGTQYF | TGCAGTGCTAGAAAGTTGGGACAGGGTCCCGAAGGTACGCAGTATTTT
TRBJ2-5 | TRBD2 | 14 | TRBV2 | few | CASSELAAEETQYF | TGTGCCAGCAGTGAGCTAGCGGCTGAGGAGACCCAGTACTTC
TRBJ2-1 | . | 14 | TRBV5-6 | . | CASSARGGNNEQFF | TGTGCCAGCAGCGCCCGAGGCGGGAACAATGAGCAGTTCTTC
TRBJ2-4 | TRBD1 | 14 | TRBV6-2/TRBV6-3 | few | CASSSTGGPNIQYF | TGTGCCAGCAGTTCTACAGGGGGTCCGAACATTCAGTACTTC
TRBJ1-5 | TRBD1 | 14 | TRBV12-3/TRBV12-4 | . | CTSSLMDREQPQHF | TGTACCAGCAGCCTAATGGACAGGGAGCAGCCCCAGCATTTT
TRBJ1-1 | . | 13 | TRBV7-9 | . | CASSLDGLPEAFF | TGTGCCAGCAGCTTAGATGGGCTACCTGAAGCTTTCTTT
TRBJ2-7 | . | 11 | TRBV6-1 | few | CASIYLYEQYF | TGTGCCAGCATCTATCTATACGAGCAGTACTTC
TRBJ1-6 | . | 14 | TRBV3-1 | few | CASSQVGGGSPLHF | TGTGCCAGCAGCCAAGTCGGGGGAGGTTCACCCCTCCACTTT
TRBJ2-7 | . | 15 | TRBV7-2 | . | CASSLQGPGAYEQYF | TGTGCCAGCAGCCTCCAGGGTCCGGGGGCCTACGAGCAGTACTTC
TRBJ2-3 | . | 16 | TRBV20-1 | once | CSAYGIREWGTDTQYF | TGCAGTGCATACGGTATCCGGGAGTGGGGCACAGATACGCAGTATTTT
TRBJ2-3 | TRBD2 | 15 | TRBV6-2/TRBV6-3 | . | CASSFSGRREDTQYF | TGTGCCAGCAGTTTTAGCGGGAGGAGGGAAGATACGCAGTATTTT
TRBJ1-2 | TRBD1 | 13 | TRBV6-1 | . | CASSADREYGYTF | TGTGCCAGCAGTGCGGACAGGGAGTATGGCTACACCTTC
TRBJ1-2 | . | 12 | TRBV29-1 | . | CSVARADYGYTF | TGCAGCGTTGCAAGAGCTGACTATGGCTACACCTTC
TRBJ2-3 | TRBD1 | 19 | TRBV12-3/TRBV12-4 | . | CASRSRDSEARLRADTQYF | TGTGCCAGCAGGTCTAGGGACAGTGAGGCCCGCCTGAGAGCAGATACGCAGTATTTT
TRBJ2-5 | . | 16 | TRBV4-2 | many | CASSQELGLTQETQYF | TGTGCCAGCAGCCAAGAGCTGGGACTCACGCAAGAGACCCAGTACTTC
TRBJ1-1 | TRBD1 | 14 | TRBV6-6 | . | CASSQGTGRTEAFF | TGTGCCAGCAGTCAGGGGACAGGGCGGACTGAAGCTTTCTTT
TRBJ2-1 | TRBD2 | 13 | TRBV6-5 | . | CASRTTSPNEQFF | TGTGCCAGCAGAACGACTAGCCCCAATGAGCAGTTCTTC
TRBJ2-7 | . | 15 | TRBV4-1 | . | CASSQDGSTMCEQYF | TGCGCCAGCAGCCAAGATGGGTCCACTATGTGCGAGCAGTACTTC
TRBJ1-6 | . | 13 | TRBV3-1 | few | CASSQEGASPLHF | TGTGCCAGCAGCCAAGAGGGGGCATCACCCCTCCACTTT
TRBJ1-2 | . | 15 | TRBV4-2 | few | CASSPSGAEAYGYTF | TGTGCCAGCAGCCCCAGTGGAGCGGAGGCCTATGGCTACACCTTC
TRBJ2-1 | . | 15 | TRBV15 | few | CAASREAAAANEQFF | TGTGCCGCCAGCAGAGAGGCGGCGGCGGCCAATGAGCAGTTCTTC
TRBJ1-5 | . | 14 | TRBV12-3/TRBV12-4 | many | CASSNDRLYQPQHF | TGTGCCAGCAGCAATGACAGGTTGTATCAGCCCCAGCATTTT
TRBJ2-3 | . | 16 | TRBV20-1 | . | CSAPPMGLLSTDTQYF | TGCAGCGCCCCCCCCATGGGACTTCTAAGCACAGATACGCAGTATTTT
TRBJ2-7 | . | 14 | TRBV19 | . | CASSRPGPSYEQYF | TGTGCCAGTAGTAGGCCAGGGCCATCCTACGAGCAGTACTTC
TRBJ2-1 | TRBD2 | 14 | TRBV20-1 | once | CSAKKLAADNEQFF | TGCAGTGCCAAGAAACTAGCGGCAGACAATGAGCAGTTCTTC
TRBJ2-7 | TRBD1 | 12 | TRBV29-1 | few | CSVERGPDEQYF | TGCAGCGTTGAGAGGGGGCCGGACGAGCAGTACTTC
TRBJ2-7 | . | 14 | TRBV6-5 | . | CASSRGRGKDEQYF | TGTGCCAGCAGCCGGGGGAGGGGGAAGGACGAGCAGTACTTC
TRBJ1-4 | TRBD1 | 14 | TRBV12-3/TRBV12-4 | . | CASRAGQLNEKLFF | TGTGCCAGCAGAGCGGGACAGCTTAATGAAAAACTGTTTTTT
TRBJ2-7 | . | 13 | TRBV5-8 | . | CASSLQEAYEQYF | TGTGCCAGCAGCTTACAGGAGGCGTACGAGCAGTACTTC
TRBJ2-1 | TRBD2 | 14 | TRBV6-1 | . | CASSALAGNNEQFF | TGTGCCAGCAGTGCACTAGCGGGGAACAATGAGCAGTTCTTC
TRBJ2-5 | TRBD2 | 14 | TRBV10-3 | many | CAIRMDGEGETQYF | TGTGCCATCAGAATGGACGGGGAGGGAGAGACCCAGTACTTC
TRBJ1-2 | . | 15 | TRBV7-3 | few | CASSLGPTVDYGYTF | TGTGCCAGCAGCTTAGGTCCGACAGTAGACTATGGCTACACCTTC
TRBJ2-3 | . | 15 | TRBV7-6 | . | CASSRSPLGTDTQYF | TGTGCCAGCAGCAGATCTCCCCTGGGCACAGATACGCAGTATTTT
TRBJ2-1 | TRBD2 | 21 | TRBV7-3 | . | CASSLGGGLAGSIGSYNEQFF | TGTGCCAGCAGCTTAGGGGGGGGACTAGCGGGGAGTATCGGGTCCTACAATGAGCAGTTCTTC
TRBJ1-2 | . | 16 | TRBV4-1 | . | CASSQDIERAPYGYTF | TGCGCCAGCAGCCAAGATATAGAAAGGGCCCCCTATGGCTACACCTTC
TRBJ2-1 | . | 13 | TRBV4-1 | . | CANSITPIDEQFF | TGCGCCAACAGTATTACCCCAATCGATGAGCAGTTCTTC
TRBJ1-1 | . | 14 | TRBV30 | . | CAWSVGDRNTEAFF | TGTGCCTGGAGTGTCGGGGATAGGAACACTGAAGCTTTCTTT
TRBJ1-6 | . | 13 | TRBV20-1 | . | CSAWDLYNSPLHF | TGCAGTGCCTGGGATCTCTATAATTCACCCCTCCACTTT
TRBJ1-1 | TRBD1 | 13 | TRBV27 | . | CATVDRGQTEAFF | TGTGCCACCGTAGACAGGGGACAAACTGAAGCTTTCTTT
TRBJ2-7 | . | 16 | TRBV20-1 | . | CSARSQGIGFAYEQYF | TGCAGTGCTAGATCGCAGGGTATCGGATTTGCCTACGAGCAGTACTTC
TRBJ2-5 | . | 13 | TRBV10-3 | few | CAIARDRQETQYF | TGTGCCATAGCGCGGGACAGACAAGAGACCCAGTACTTC
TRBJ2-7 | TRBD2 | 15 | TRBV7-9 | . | CASSLAWQRENLQYF | TGTGCCAGCAGCTTAGCGTGGCAGCGGGAGAATTTGCAGTACTTC
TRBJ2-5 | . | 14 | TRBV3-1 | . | CASSLDYFQETQYF | TGTGCCAGCAGCCTGGACTATTTCCAAGAGACCCAGTACTTC
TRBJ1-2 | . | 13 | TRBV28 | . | CASLAGHDYGYTF | TGTGCCAGCCTGGCAGGGCATGACTATGGCTACACCTTC
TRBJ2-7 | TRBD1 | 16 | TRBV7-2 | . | CASSFSSGTGVYEQYF | TGTGCCAGCAGTTTCTCCTCCGGGACAGGGGTCTACGAGCAGTACTTC
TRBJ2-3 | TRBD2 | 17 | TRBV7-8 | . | CASSLARGGLGTDTQYF | TGTGCCAGCAGCTTAGCGCGGGGGGGACTCGGCACAGATACGCAGTATTTT